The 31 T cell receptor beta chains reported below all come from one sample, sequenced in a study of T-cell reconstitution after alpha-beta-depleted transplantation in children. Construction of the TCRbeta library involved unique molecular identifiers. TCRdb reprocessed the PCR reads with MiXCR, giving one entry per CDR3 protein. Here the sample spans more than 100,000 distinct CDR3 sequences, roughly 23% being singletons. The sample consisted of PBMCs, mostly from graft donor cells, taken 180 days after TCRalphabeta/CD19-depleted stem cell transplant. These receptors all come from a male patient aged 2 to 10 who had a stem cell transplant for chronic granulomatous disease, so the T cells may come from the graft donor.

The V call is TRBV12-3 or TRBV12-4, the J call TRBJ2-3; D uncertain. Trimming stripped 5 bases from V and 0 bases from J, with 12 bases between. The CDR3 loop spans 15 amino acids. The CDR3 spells CASSPQTASTDTQYF. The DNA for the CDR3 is TGTGCCAGCAGTCCCCAGACGGCTAGCACAGATACGCAGTATTTT.

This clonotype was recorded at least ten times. CDR3 sequence: CSVDGGTEAFF. CDR3 in DNA: TGCAGCGTTGATGGAGGCACTGAAGCTTTCTTT. The chain is built from TRBV29-1 and TRBJ1-1, with D unclear. Germline assignment: CDR1 SQVTM and CDR2 ANQGSEA. This CDR3 has 11 residues. Trimming removed 3 bases at V and 4 bases at J, with 6 bases between.

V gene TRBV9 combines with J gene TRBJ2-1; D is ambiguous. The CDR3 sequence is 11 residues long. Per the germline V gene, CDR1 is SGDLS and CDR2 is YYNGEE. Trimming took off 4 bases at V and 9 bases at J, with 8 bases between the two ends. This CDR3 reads CASSPGREQFF. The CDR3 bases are TGTGCCAGCAGCCCCGGCCGTGAGCAGTTCTTC.

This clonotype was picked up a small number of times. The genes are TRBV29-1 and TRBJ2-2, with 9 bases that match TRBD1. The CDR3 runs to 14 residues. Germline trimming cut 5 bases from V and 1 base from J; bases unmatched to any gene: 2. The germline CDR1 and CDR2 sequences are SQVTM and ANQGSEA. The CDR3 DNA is TGCAGCGTTTGGGGACAGGGGAACACCGGGGAGCTGTTTTTT. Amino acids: CSVWGQGNTGELFF.

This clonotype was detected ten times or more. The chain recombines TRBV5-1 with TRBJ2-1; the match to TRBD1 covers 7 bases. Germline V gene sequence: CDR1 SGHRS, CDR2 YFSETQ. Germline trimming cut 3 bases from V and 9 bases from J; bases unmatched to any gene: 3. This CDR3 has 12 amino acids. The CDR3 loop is CASSWQGVEQFF. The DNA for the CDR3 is TGCGCCAGCAGCTGGCAGGGGGTTGAGCAGTTCTTC.

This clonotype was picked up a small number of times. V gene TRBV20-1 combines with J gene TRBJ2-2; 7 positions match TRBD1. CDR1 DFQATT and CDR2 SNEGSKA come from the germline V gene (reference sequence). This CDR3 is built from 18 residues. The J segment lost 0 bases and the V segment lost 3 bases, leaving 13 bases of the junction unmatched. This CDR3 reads CSARDLWDSLANTGELFF. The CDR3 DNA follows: TGCAGTGCTAGGGATCTATGGGACAGCCTCGCGAACACCGGGGAGCTGTTTTTT.

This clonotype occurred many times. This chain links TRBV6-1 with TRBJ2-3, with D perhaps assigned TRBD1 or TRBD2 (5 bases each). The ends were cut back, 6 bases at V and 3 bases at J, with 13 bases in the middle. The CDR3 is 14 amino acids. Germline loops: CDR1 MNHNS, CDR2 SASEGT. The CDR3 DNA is TGTGCCAGCAGGAACCCGGGACCTACAGATACGCAGTATTTT. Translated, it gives CASRNPGPTDTQYF.

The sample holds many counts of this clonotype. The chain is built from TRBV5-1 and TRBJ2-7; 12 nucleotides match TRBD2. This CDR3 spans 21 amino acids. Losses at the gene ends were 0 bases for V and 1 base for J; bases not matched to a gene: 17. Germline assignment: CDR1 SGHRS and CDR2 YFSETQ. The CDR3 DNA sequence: TGCGCCAGCAGCTTGGTATGGCGTCTAGCGGGAGGGCCGCCCTGGTCCTACGAGCAGTACTTC. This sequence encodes CASSLVWRLAGGPPWSYEQYF.

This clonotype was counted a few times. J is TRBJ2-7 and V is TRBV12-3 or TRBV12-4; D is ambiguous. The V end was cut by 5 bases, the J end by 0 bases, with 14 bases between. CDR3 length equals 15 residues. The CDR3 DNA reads TGTGCCAGCAGTCCTCCGAGGACCTACTCCTACGAGCAGTACTTC. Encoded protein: CASSPPRTYSYEQYF.

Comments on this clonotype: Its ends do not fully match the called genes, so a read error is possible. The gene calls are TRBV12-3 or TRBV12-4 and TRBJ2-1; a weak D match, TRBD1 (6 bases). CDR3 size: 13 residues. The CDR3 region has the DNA TGTGCCAGCACCTATCTCCGGGACAAGGAGCAGTTCTTC. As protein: CASTYLRDKEQFF.

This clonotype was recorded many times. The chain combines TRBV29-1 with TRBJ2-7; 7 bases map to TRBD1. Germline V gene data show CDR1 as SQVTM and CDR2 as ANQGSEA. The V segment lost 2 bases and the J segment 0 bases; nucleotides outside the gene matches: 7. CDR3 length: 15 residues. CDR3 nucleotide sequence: TGCAGCGTTGAAACAGGGGCCTCGAGCTCCTACGAGCAGTACTTC. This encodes CSVETGASSSYEQYF.

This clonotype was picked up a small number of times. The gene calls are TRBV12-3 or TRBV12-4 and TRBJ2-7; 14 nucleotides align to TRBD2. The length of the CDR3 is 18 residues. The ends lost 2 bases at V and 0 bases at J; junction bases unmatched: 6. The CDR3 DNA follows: TGTGCCAGCAGTTTATCCCGGACTAGCGGGAGGCTCTCCTACGAGCAGTACTTC. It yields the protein CASSLSRTSGRLSYEQYF.

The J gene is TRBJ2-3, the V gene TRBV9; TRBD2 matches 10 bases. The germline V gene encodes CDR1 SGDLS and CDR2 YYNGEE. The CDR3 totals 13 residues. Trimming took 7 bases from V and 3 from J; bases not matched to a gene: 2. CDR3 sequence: CASGLAVTDTQYF. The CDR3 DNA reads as TGTGCCAGCGGACTAGCGGTAACAGATACGCAGTATTTT.

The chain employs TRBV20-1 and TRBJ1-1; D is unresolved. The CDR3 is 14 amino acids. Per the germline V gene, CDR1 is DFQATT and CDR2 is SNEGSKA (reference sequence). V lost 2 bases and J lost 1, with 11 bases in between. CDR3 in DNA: TGCAGTGCTAGATACGGACGGCCGAACACTGAAGCTTTCTTT. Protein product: CSARYGRPNTEAFF.

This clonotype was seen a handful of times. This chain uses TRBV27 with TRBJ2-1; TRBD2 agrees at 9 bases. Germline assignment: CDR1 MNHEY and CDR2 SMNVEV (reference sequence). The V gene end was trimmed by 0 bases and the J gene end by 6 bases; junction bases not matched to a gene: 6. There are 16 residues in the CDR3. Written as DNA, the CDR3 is TGTGCCAGCAGTTTATCACCTAGCGGGATGGGCAATGAGCAGTTCTTC. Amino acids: CASSLSPSGMGNEQFF.

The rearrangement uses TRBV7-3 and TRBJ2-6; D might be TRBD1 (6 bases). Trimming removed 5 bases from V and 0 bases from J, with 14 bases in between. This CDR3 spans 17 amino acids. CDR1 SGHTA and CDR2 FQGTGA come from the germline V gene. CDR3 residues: CASSVGHPGSGANVLTF. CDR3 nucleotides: TGTGCCAGCAGCGTGGGACATCCCGGCTCTGGGGCCAACGTCCTGACTTTC.

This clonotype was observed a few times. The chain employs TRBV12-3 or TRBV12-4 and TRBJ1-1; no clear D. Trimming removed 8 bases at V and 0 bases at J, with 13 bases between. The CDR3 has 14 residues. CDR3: CASCPEKMNTEAFF. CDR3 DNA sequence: TGTGCCAGCTGCCCGGAAAAGATGAACACTGAAGCTTTCTTT.

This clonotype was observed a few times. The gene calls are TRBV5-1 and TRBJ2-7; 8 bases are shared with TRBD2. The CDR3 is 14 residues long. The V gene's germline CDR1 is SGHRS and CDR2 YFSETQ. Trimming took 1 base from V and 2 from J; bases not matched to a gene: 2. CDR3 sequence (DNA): TGCGCCAGCAGCTTGATCGGGGGGGCCTACGAGCAGTACTTC. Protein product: CASSLIGGAYEQYF.

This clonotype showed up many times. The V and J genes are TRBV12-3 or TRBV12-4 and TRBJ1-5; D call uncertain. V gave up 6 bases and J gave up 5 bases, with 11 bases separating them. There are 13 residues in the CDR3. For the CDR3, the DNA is TGTGCCAGCAGCCCCGACTCGCATCAGCCCCAGCATTTT. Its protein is CASSPDSHQPQHF.

The CDR3 region is CSASPSPQYF. The CDR3 DNA follows: TGCAGTGCTAGCCCCTCCCCGCAGTACTTC. The chain is built from TRBV20-1 and TRBJ2-7; D is unclear. Trimming pared 3 bases from V and 9 bases from J, leaving 9 bases between. The length of the CDR3 is 10 residues. Germline loops: CDR1 DFQATT, CDR2 SNEGSKA (reference sequence).

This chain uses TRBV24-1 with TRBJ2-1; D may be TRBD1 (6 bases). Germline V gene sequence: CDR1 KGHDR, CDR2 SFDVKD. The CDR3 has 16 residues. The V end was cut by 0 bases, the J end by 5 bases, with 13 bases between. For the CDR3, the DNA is TGTGCCACCAGTGATTTGAGGGGGTCGGTTGACAATGAGCAGTTCTTC. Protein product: CATSDLRGSVDNEQFF.

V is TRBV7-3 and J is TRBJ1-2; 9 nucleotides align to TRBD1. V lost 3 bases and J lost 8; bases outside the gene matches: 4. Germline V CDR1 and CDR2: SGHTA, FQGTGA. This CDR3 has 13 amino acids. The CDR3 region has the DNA TGTGCCAGCAGCTTCGGGACAGGGTCCGGCTACACCTTC. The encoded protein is CASSFGTGSGYTF.

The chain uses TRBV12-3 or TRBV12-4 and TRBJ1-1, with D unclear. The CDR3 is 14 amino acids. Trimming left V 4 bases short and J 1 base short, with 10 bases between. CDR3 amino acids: CASSSRRGNTEAFF. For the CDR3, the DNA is TGTGCCAGCAGTTCCCGGCGGGGGAACACTGAAGCTTTCTTT.

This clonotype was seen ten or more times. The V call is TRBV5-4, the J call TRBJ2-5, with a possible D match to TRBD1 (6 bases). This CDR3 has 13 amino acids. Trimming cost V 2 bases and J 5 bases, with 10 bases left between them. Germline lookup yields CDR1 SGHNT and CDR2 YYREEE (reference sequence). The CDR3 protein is CASSLFTGETQYF. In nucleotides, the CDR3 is TGTGCCAGCAGCTTATTTACAGGGGAGACCCAGTACTTC.

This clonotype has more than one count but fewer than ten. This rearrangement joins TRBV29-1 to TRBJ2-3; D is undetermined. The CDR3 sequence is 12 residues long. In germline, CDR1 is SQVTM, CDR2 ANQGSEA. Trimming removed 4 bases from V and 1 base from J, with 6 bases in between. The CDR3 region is CSVVRGTDTQYF. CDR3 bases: TGCAGCGTTGTTCGCGGCACAGATACGCAGTATTTT.

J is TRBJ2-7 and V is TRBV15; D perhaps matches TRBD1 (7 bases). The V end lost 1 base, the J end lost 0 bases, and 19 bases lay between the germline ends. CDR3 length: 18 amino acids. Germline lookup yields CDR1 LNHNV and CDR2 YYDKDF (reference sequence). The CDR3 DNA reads TGTGCCACCAGCAGAGGGGGGGCAGGGGGACCGAGCTCCTACGAGCAGTACTTC. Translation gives CATSRGGAGGPSSYEQYF.

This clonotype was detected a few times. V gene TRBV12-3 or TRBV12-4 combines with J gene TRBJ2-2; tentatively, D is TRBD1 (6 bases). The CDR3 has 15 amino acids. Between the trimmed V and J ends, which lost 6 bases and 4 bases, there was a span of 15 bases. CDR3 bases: TGTGCCAGCAGGAAAGCCCGAGGGGGCACCGGGGAGCTGTTTTTT. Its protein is CASRKARGGTGELFF.

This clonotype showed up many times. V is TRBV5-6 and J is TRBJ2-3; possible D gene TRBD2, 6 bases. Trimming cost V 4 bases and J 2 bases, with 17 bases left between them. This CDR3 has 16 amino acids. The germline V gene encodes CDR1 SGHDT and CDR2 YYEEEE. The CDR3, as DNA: TGTGCCAGCAGCACCTTAGCGGTACCTCTCACAGATACGCAGTATTTT. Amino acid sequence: CASSTLAVPLTDTQYF.

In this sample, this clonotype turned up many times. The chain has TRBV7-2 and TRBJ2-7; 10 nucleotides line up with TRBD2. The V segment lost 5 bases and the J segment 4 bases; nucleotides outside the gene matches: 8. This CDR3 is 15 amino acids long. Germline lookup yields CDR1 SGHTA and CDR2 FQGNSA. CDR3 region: CASSQSGRVIYEQYF. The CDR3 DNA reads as TGTGCCAGCAGCCAGAGCGGGAGGGTAATTTACGAGCAGTACTTC.

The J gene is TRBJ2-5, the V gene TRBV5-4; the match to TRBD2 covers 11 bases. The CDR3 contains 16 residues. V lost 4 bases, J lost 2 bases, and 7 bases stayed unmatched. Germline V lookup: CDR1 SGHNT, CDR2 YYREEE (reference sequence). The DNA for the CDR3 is TGTGCCAGCAGCGCCGACGGGACTAGCGGTCAAGAGACCCAGTACTTC. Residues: CASSADGTSGQETQYF.

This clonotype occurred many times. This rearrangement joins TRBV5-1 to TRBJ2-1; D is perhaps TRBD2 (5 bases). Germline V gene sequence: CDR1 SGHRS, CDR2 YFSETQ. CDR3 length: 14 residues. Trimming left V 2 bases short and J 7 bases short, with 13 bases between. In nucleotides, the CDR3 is TGCGCCAGCAGCTTAGTCCCCGCGGGTAATGAGCAGTTCTTC. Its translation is CASSLVPAGNEQFF.